These 9 T cell receptor beta chains were all obtained from the same sample, sequenced in a study of identical twins. Via MiXCR, TCRdb re-called the 5' RACE reads, giving one row per CDR3 protein. The sample includes around 570,000 distinct CDR3 sequences, nearly 10% seen only once; the top ten take roughly 3%. These same records also appear under a second study, on yellow fever vaccine responses in identical twins.

Sequencing was done on a sample of PBMCs. The receptors originated from a woman between 18 and 30 years old in good health.

The chain uses TRBV7-9 and TRBJ2-7; 9 nucleotides line up with TRBD1. Germline V gene sequence: CDR1 SEHNR, CDR2 FQNEAQ (reference sequence). V was pared by 5 bases and J by 4 bases, with 9 bases of the junction left unmatched. This CDR3 comprises 15 residues. The CDR3 spells CASSHGIGQGYEQYF. The CDR3 region has the DNA TGTGCCAGCAGCCACGGAATAGGACAGGGGTACGAGCAGTACTTC.

The table lists this clonotype with many counts. A read error may produce the germline difference seen at one junction end. The V call is TRBV27, the J call TRBJ2-5; no reliable D call. The CDR3 loop spans 9 amino acids. Germline V CDR1 and CDR2: MNHEY, SMNVEV (reference sequence). CDR3 sequence: CASSATSHF. CDR3 sequence (DNA): TGTGCCAGCAGCGCTACCTCCCACTTC.

This clonotype showed up just a few times. The V gene is TRBV27, the J gene TRBJ2-5; the D is unclear. CDR1 is MNHEY and CDR2 is SMNVEV in the germline V gene (reference sequence). With 2 bases removed from V and 3 bases from J, the gap between germline ends came to 7 bases. The CDR3 has 13 residues. This chain's CDR3 is CASSLISKETQYF. CDR3 coding DNA: TGTGCCAGCAGTTTAATAAGCAAAGAGACCCAGTACTTC.

This clonotype was seen more than once but under ten times. The chain combines TRBV2 with TRBJ2-3; no clear D. CDR1 SNHLY and CDR2 FYNNEI come from the germline V gene. V gave up 9 bases and J gave up 3 bases, with 7 bases separating them. The CDR3 sequence is 11 residues long. The CDR3 region has the DNA TGTGCCAGTGACCAGACAGATACGCAGTATTTT. Translation gives CASDQTDTQYF.

This clonotype has a count of ten or more. The chain uses TRBV3-1 and TRBJ2-1, with unresolved D. V gave up 1 base and J gave up 7 bases, with 14 bases separating them. CDR3 size: 15 residues. CDR1 and CDR2 (germline): LGHDT, YNNKEL (reference sequence). In DNA, the CDR3 is TGTGCCAGCAGCCAAGGGGTGATGGGTGGGAATGAGCAGTTCTTC. Protein product: CASSQGVMGGNEQFF.

The chain couples TRBV27 to TRBJ2-6, with D uncertain. There are 13 residues in the CDR3. In germline, CDR1 is MNHEY, CDR2 SMNVEV (reference sequence). Trimming removed 9 bases from V and 4 bases from J, with 10 bases in between. DNA for the CDR3: TGTGCCAGTACTCCTTGGGGGGCCAACGTCCTGACTTTC. Translated: CASTPWGANVLTF.

The chain couples TRBV20-1 to TRBJ2-7, with 7 bases that match TRBD1. V gave up 4 bases and J gave up 3 bases; unmatched junction bases: 6. Germline V gene data show CDR1 as DFQATT and CDR2 as SNEGSKA (reference sequence). This CDR3 region has 13 residues. CDR3 amino acids: CSATKQGYYEQYF. Here the CDR3 DNA reads TGCAGTGCTACAAAACAGGGGTACTACGAGCAGTACTTC.

This clonotype was counted many times. The chain links TRBV6-2 or TRBV6-3 to TRBJ2-2; D unresolved. CDR1 MNHEY and CDR2 SVGEGT come from the germline V gene. V was shortened by 1 base and J by 4 bases, with 7 bases between the two germline ends. The CDR3 runs 14 residues. The CDR3: CASSYLQPTGELFF. The CDR3 DNA reads as TGTGCCAGCAGTTACTTACAGCCCACCGGGGAGCTGTTTTTT.

In its sample, this clonotype was seen many times. The chain recombines TRBV4-1 with TRBJ2-3; D is unresolved. V was pared by 4 bases and J by 2 bases, with 10 bases between. Per the germline V gene, CDR1 is MGHRA and CDR2 is YSYEKL. This CDR3 contains 14 residues. The CDR3 nucleotides are TGCGCCAGCAGCCCTAGGGCAGACACAGATACGCAGTATTTT. Translating it yields CASSPRADTDTQYF.